These 9 T cell receptor beta chains were all obtained from the same sample, sequenced in a study of blood T cell repertoires in COVID-19 (TCRdb year 2020). Library prep was done by the immunoSEQ multiplex PCR assay. TCRdb obtained this table from immuneACCESS and retained in-frame rearrangements with V and J assigned. These tables miss some clones; where compared with another copy, unresolved V genes account for less than half of the shortfall, and the remainder is unexplained. Counted in this sample were over 130,000 clones; roughly nine tenths of them appeared once. Around 2.3% of the sample is held by the ten biggest clonotypes. Sequencing was carried out using peripheral blood. All receptors derive from a human donor with COVID-19, enrolled during active disease. The donor label of this sample is uncertain.

This sequence joins TRBV7-9 and TRBJ2-2; 7 bases agree with TRBD2. With 1 base clipped from V and 5 bases from J, the junction kept 10 bases outside the gene matches. This CDR3 has 17 amino acids. Germline CDR1 SEHNR, CDR2 FQNEAQ (reference sequence). The CDR3 sequence is CASSLDFGTTLTGELFF. For the CDR3, the DNA is TGTGCCAGCAGCTTAGACTTCGGGACTACCCTGACCGGGGAGCTGTTTTTT. Looking up the rest from reference TRBV7-9 and TRBJ2-2 gives the full variable domain: DTGVSQNPRHKITKRGQNVTFRCDPISEHNRLYWYRQTLGQGPEFLTYFQNEAQLEKSRLLSDRFSAERPKGSFSTLEIQRTEQGDSAMYLCASSLDFGTTLTGELFFGEGSRLTVL.

This clone was detected only a few times. J is TRBJ1-5 and V is TRBV7-9; D uncertain. Germline V gene lookup returns CDR1 SEHNR and CDR2 FQNEAQ (reference sequence). This CDR3 comprises 13 residues. V lost 5 bases and J 5 bases, leaving 10 bases between the germline ends. This CDR3 reads CASSPNRDQPQHF. The CDR3 region has the DNA TGTGCCAGCAGCCCCAATCGGGATCAGCCCCAGCATTTT.

The chain carries TRBV28 and TRBJ1-1; D perhaps matches TRBD1 (6 bases). The germline V and J ends were trimmed by 2 bases and 0 bases, with 10 bases remaining between them. Germline V gene sequence: CDR1 MDHEN, CDR2 SYDVKM. The CDR3 loop spans 15 amino acids. The CDR3 DNA sequence: TGTGCCAGCAGTTTAATGGGACACCTGAACACTGAAGCTTTCTTT. Its translation: CASSLMGHLNTEAFF.

This rearrangement joins TRBV6-5 to TRBJ2-7; D is unclear. Trimming shortened V by 0 bases and J by 12 bases, and 12 bases separated the two germline ends. The CDR3 is 12 residues long. Per the germline V gene, CDR1 is MNHEY and CDR2 is SVGAGI. The CDR3 is CASSYSTQQWYF. The CDR3 DNA sequence: TGTGCCAGCAGTTACTCCACCCAACAGTGGTACTTC.

This chain connects TRBV6-2 or TRBV6-3 to TRBJ2-7; D call uncertain. V was clipped by 5 bases and J by 4 bases, with 12 bases between them. Germline V gene data show CDR1 as MNHEY and CDR2 as SVGEGT. The CDR3 has 13 amino acids. In DNA form, the CDR3 reads TGTGCCAGCAGTCGACCCGACTTGTACGAGCAGTACTTC. This sequence encodes CASSRPDLYEQYF.

This sequence joins TRBV11-2 and TRBJ1-1, with D unclear. Trimming took 3 bases from V and 1 from J, leaving 9 bases between them. The CDR3 contains 14 residues. Germline loops: CDR1 SGHAT, CDR2 FQNNGV. CDR3 in DNA: TGTGCCAGCAGCTTCGTGCGAGGGAACACTGAAGCTTTCTTT. Translated: CASSFVRGNTEAFF. The full variable domain, rest sourced from reference TRBV11-2 and TRBJ1-1, is EAGVAQSPRYKIIEKRQSVAFWCNPISGHATLYWYQQILGQGPKLLIQFQNNGVVDDSQLPKDRFSAERLKGVDSTLKIQPAKLEDSAVYLCASSFVRGNTEAFFGQGTRLTVV.

The V gene is TRBV9, the J gene TRBJ2-7; 9 bases match TRBD1. This CDR3 region has 14 residues. Per germline, CDR1 SGDLS and CDR2 YYNGEE. The junction had 6 bases not matched to a gene; V was cut back by 3 bases and J by 5 bases. The CDR3 region is CASSAPGQGNEQYF. In DNA form, the CDR3 reads TGTGCCAGCAGCGCACCGGGACAGGGTAACGAGCAGTACTTC.

The gene calls are TRBV6-2 or TRBV6-3 and TRBJ1-2, with 7 bases lining up with TRBD1. CDR3 length: 14 residues. The V gene end was trimmed by 5 bases and the J gene end by 4 bases; junction bases not matched to a gene: 7. In germline, CDR1 is MNHEY, CDR2 SVGEGT. The CDR3 here is CASSLPGQFYGYTF. The CDR3, as DNA: TGTGCCAGCAGTCTACCGGGACAGTTCTATGGCTACACCTTC.

This clone was observed a single time. This sequence joins TRBV7-6 and TRBJ2-2; 8 bases map to TRBD1. Germline lookup yields CDR1 SGHVS and CDR2 FNYEAQ. The CDR3 has 17 amino acids. V shed 5 bases, J shed 6 bases, and the junction held 14 bases outside the gene matches. The CDR3 reads CASSDPTGEYESGELFF. The CDR3 DNA sequence: TGTGCCAGCAGCGACCCGACAGGGGAATATGAGTCCGGGGAGCTGTTTTTT.